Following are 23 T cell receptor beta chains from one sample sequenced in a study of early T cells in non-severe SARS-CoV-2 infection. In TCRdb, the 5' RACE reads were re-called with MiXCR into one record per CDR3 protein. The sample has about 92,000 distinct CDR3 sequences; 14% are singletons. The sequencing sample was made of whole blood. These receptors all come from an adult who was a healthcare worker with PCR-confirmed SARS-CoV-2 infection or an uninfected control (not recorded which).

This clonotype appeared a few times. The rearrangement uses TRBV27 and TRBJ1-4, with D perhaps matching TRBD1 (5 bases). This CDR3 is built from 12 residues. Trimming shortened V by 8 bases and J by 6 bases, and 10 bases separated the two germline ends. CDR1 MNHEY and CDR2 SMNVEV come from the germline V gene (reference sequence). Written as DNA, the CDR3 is TGTGCCAGCTGGGGGGGGTATGAAAAACTGTTTTTT. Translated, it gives CASWGGYEKLFF. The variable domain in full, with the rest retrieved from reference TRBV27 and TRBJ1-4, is EAQVTQNPRYLITVTGKKLTVTCSQNMNHEYMSWYRQDPGLGLRQIYYSMNVEVTDKGDVPEGYKVSRKEKRNFPLILESPSPNQTSLYFCASWGGYEKLFFGSGTQLSVL.

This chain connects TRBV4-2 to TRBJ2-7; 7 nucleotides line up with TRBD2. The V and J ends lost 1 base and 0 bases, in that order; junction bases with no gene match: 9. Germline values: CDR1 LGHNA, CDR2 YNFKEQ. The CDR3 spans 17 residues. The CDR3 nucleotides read TGTGCCAGCAGCCAAGGGGCCTCGGGGGGTAGCTCCTACGAGCAGTACTTC. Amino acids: CASSQGASGGSSYEQYF.

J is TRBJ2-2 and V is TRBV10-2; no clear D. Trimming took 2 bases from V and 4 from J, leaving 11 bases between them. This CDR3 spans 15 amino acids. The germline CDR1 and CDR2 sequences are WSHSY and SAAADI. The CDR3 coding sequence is TGCGCCAGCAGTGAGGACCCCCCCTCCACCGGGGAGCTGTTTTTT. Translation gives CASSEDPPSTGELFF.

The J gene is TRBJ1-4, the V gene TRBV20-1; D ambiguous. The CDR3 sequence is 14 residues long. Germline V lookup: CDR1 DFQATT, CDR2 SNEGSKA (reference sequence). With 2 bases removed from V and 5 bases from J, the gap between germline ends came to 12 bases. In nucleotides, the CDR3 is TGCAGTGCTAGACGCTTCGGCAGGAATGAAAAACTGTTTTTT. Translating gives CSARRFGRNEKLFF.

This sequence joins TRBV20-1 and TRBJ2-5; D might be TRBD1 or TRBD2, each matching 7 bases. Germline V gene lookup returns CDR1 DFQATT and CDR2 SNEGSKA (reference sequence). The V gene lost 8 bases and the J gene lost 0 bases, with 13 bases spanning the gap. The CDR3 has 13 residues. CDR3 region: CSPQGGNQETQYF. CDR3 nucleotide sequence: TGCAGTCCTCAGGGGGGGAACCAAGAGACCCAGTACTTC.

CDR3 nucleotides: TGTGCCAGCAGCCGACCAAAAGCGTTCTCCTACAATGAGCAGTTCTTC. Translation: CASSRPKAFSYNEQFF. The chain recombines TRBV3-1 with TRBJ2-1; D is uncertain. Trimming removed 4 bases from V and 0 bases from J, with 13 bases in between. CDR3 size: 16 residues. The germline V gene has CDR1 LGHDT and CDR2 YNNKEL (reference sequence).

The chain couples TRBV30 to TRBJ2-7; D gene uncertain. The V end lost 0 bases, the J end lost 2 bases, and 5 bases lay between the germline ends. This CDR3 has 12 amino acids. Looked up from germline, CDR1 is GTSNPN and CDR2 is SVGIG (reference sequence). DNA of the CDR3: TGTGCCTGGAGTGTAGACCCCTACGAGCAGTACTTC. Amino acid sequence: CAWSVDPYEQYF. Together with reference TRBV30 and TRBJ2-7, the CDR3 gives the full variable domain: SQTIHQWPATLVQPVGSPLSLECTVEGTSNPNLYWYRQAAGRGLQLLFYSVGIGQISSEVPQNLSASRPQDRQFILSSKKLLLSDSGFYLCAWSVDPYEQYFGPGTRLTVT.

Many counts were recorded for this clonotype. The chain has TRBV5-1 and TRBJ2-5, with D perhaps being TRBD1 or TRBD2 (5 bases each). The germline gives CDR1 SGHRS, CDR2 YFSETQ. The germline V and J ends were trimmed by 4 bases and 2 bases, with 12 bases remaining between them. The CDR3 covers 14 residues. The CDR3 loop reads CASSTRDAQETQYF. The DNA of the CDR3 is TGCGCCAGCAGCACCCGGGACGCACAAGAGACCCAGTACTTC.

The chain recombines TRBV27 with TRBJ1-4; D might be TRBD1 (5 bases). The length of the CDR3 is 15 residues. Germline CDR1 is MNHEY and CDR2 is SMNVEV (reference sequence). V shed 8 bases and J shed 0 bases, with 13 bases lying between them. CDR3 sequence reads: CASREGPSTNEKLFF. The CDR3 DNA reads TGTGCCAGCCGGGAGGGACCCTCAACTAATGAAAAACTGTTTTTT. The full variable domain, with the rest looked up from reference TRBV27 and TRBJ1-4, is EAQVTQNPRYLITVTGKKLTVTCSQNMNHEYMSWYRQDPGLGLRQIYYSMNVEVTDKGDVPEGYKVSRKEKRNFPLILESPSPNQTSLYFCASREGPSTNEKLFFGSGTQLSVL.

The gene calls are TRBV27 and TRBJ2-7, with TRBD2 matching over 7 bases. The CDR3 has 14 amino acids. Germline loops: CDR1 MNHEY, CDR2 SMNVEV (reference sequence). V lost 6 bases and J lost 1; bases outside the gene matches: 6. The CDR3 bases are TGTGCCAGCAGGATCCGGGACTATTCCTACGAGCAGTACTTC. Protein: CASRIRDYSYEQYF.

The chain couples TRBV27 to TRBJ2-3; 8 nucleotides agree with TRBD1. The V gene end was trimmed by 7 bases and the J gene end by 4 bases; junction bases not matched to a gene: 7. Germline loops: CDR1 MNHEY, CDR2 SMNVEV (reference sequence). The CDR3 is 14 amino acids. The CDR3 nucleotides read TGTGCCAGCACCTTTACAGGGGGTCCAGATACGCAGTATTTT. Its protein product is CASTFTGGPDTQYF.

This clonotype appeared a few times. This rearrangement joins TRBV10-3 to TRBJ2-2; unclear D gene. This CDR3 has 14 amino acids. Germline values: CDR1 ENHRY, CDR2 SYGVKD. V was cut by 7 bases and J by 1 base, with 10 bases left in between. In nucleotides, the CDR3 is TGTGCCATCACCCCGGACGGGAACACCGGGGAGCTGTTTTTT. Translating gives CAITPDGNTGELFF.

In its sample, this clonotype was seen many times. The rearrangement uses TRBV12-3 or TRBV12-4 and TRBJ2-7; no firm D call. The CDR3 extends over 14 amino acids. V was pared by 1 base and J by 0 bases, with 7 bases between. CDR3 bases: TGTGCCAGCAGTTTAGTGGTCAGCTCCTACGAGCAGTACTTC. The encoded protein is CASSLVVSSYEQYF.

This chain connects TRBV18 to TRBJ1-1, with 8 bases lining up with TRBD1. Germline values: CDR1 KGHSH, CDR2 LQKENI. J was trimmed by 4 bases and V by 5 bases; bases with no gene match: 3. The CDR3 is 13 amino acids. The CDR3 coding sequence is TGTGCCAGCTCATCACAGGGGGGCACTGAAGCTTTCTTT. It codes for CASSSQGGTEAFF.

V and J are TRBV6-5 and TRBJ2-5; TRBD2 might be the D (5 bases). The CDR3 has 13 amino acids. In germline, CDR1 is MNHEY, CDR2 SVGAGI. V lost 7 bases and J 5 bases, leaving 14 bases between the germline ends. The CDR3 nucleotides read TGTGCCAGCACTCCCCCGGGGTGGGAGACCCAGTACTTC. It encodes CASTPPGWETQYF.

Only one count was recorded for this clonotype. The DNA of the CDR3 is TGTGCCAGTAAGACAGGGGCGAGCTCTGGGGCCAACGTCCTGACTTTC. Its translation: CASKTGASSGANVLTF. The chain has TRBV11-1 and TRBJ2-6; 8 nucleotides align to TRBD1. Trimming removed 9 bases from V and 0 bases from J; junction bases left unmatched: 7. Per the germline V gene, CDR1 is SGHAT and CDR2 is FQDESV (reference sequence). This CDR3 region has 16 residues.

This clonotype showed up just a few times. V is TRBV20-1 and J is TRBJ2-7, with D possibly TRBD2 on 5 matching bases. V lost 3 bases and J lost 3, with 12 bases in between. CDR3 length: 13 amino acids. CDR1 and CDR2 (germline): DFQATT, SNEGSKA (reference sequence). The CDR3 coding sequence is TGCAGTGCTAGTTTCGGACTGCGCTACGAGCAGTACTTC. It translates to CSASFGLRYEQYF.

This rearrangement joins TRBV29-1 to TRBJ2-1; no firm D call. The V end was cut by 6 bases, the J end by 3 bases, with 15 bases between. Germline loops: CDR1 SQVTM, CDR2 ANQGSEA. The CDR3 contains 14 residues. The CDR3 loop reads CSVDQLKIYNEQFF. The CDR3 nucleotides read TGCAGCGTCGACCAACTTAAGATCTACAATGAGCAGTTCTTC.

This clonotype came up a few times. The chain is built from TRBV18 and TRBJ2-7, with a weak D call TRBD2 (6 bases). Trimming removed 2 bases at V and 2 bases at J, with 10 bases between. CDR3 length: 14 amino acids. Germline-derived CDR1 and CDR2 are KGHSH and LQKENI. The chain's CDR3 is CASSPGTLAYEQYF. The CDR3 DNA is TGTGCCAGCTCACCAGGGACTCTAGCCTACGAGCAGTACTTC.

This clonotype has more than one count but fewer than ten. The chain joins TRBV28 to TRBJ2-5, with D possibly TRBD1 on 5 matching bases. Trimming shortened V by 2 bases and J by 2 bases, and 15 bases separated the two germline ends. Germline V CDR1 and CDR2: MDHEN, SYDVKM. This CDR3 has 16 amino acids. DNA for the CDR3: TGTGCCAGCAGTTTAATTGGGGCCAGACTGCAAGAGACCCAGTACTTC. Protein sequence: CASSLIGARLQETQYF.

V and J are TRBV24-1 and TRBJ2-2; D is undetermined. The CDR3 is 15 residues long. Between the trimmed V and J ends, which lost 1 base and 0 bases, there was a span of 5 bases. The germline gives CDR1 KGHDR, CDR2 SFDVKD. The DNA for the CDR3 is TGTGCCACCAGTGATTTTCTCCCGAACACCGGGGAGCTGTTTTTT. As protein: CATSDFLPNTGELFF.

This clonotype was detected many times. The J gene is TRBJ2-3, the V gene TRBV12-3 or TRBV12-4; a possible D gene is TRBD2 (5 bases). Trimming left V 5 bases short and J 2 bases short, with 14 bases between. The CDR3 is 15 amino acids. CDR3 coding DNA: TGTGCCAGCAGTCCCCCCTCAGGACTCACAGATACGCAGTATTTT. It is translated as CASSPPSGLTDTQYF.

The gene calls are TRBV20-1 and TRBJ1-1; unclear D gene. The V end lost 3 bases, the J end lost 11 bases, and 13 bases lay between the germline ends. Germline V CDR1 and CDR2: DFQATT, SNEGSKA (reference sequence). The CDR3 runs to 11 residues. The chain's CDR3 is CSASFVPKAFF. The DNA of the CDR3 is TGCAGTGCTAGTTTTGTCCCAAAGGCTTTCTTT.